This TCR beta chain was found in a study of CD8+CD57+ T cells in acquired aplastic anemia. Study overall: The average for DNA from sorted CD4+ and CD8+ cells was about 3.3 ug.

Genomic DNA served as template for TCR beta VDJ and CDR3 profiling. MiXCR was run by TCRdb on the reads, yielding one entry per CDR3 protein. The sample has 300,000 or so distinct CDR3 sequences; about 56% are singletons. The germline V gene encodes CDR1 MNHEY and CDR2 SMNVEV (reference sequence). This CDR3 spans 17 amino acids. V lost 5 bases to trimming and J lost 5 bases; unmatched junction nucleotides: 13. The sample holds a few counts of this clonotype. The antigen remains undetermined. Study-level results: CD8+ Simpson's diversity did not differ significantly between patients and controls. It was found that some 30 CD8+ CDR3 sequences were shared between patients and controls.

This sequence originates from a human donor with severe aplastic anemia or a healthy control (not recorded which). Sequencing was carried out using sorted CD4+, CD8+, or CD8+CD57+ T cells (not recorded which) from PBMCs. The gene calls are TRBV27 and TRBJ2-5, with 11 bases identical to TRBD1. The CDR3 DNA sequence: TGTGCCAGCAGTCTAAGATCGGACAGGGGGCGGTCGGAGACCCAGTACTTC. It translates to CASSLRSDRGRSETQYF.